This TCR beta chain was observed in a study of T cell repertoires in cytomegalovirus infection. One entry per CDR3 protein, called by TCRdb with MiXCR from the reads. The sample carries roughly 500,000 distinct CDR3 sequences, about 17% recorded once. Sequencing used CD8+ T cells from PBMCs. The TCR sequence derives from a human donor in good health (CMV status not recorded). Some clones in this sample may be carry-over from other donors' samples.

The CDR3, as DNA: TGTGCCAGCAGTGAATTGGAAGTAACAGATACGCAGTATTTT. It is translated as CASSELEVTDTQYF. This chain joins TRBV6-1 and TRBJ2-3; D gene uncertain. The CDR3 runs 14 residues. Germline CDR1 reads MNHNS; CDR2 reads SASEGT. Trimming took off 2 bases at V and 3 bases at J, with 9 bases between the two ends.